The following is a T cell receptor (beta chain) sequence with its context. Its matching antigen is unknown. The record originates from a study of OX40 agonist ivuxolimab in advanced cancers. Study-wide background: Among those enrolled, mean age was about 60 years (range about 23 to 79) and 70% to 85% were male. Treatment received earlier with anti-PD-1, anti-PD-L1 or anti-CTLA-4 agents was allowed, and approximately 40% had some.

This CDR3 is built from 15 residues. The trim removed 3 bases at V and 3 bases at J, leaving 0 bases unmatched. Germline CDR1 and CDR2: KGHSH and LQKENI. Researchers took blood at baseline, on cycle 4 day 1, and on cycle 7 day 1. Regarding the study as a whole: In the expanded peripheral T cells, antigen specificity was never determined.

The table came from immunoSEQ multiplex PCR; TCRdb's copy has only in-frame clones and leaves some out. The sample has 75,000 to 100,000 clones; roughly 90% are singletons. Sequencing used CD4+ or CD8+ T cells sorted from blood, obtained in a trial of the OX40 agonist ivuxolimab. The clonotype originates from an adult with an advanced solid tumor such as melanoma, head and neck, liver or kidney cancer. The chain uses TRBV18 and TRBJ2-6; 9 bases line up with TRBD1. The CDR3 reads CASSPTGGGANVLTF. The CDR3 DNA follows: TGTGCCAGCTCACCGACAGGGGGTGGGGCCAACGTCCTGACTTTC.